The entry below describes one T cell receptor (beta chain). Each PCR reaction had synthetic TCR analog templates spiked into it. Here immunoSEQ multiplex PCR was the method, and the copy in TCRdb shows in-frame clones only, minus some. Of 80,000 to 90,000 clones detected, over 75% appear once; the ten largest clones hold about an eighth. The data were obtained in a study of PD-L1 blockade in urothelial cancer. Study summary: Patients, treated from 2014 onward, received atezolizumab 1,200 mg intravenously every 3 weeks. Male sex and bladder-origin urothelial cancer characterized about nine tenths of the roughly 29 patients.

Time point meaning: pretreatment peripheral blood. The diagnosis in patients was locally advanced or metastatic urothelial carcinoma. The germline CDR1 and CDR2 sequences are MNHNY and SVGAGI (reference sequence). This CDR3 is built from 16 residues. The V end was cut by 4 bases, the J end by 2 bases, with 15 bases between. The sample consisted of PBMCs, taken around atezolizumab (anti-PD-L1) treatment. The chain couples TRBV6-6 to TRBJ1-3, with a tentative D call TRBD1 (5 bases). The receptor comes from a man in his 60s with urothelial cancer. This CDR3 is CASSWSPGMTGNTIYF. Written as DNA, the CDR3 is TGTGCCAGCAGTTGGTCCCCAGGGATGACTGGAAACACCATATATTTT.